This T cell receptor beta chain came from a study of metastatic and nonmetastatic thyroid tumors. The overall study: Where malignant and benign thyroid patients were concerned, repertoires were compared across blood and tumor or nodule tissue.

TCRdb re-called clones via MiXCR from the PCR reads. The table shows about 40,000 clones, with about an eighth occurring only once. Findings and limits, study-wide: Malignant thyroid tumors reportedly had TCR beta diversity that was significantly higher than in benign nodules, in blood and tumor.

Germline CDR1 reads SNHLY; CDR2 reads FYNNEI. V lost 7 bases to trimming and J lost 0 bases, with 10 bases between them. CDR3 length equals 13 residues. In its sample, this clone was seen a few times. The antigen remains undetermined. Patients had received no treatment of any kind before thyroid surgery. The TCR comes from a female donor with papillary thyroid cancer or a benign thyroid nodule (not recorded which). Some clones in this sample may be carry-over from other donors' samples. Sequencing was performed on blood. The V and J genes are TRBV2 and TRBJ2-7; no definite D call. Here the CDR3 reads CASMTWGSYEQYF. The CDR3 DNA reads TGTGCCAGCATGACGTGGGGCTCCTACGAGCAGTACTTC. Combining the CDR3 with reference TRBV2 and TRBJ2-7 gives the whole variable domain EPEVTQTPSHQVTQMGQEVILRCVPISNHLYFYWYRQILGQKVEFLVSFYNNEISEKSEIFDDQFSVERPDGSNFTLKIRSTKLEDSAMYFCASMTWGSYEQYFGPGTRLTVT.